A selection of T cell receptor beta chains follows, all from one sample in a study of blood T cell repertoires in COVID-19. Profiled with immunoSEQ multiplex PCR; TCRdb holds only in-frame clones, not every one. This table has tens of thousands of clones, around 87% appearing once. The sequencing input was peripheral blood. The source of these receptors is a human donor with acute or convalescent COVID-19. The donor label of this sample is uncertain. Both conserved end residues are part of each CDR3. A D gene is named only where the DNA matches it firmly. Only some rows state a clone size, as once, few, many or a class for expanded clones.

v_call,j_call,clone_size,d_call,cdr3_aa,cdr3_nt
TRBV6-6,TRBJ2-2,NA,NA,CASSSKLGGVTGELFF,TGTGCCAGCAGTTCGAAGTTAGGGGGTGTCACCGGGGAGCTGTTTTTT
TRBV7-3,TRBJ2-5,NA,NA,CASSLIGAEQETQYF,TGTGCCAGCAGCTTAATCGGTGCCGAACAAGAGACCCAGTACTTC
TRBV10-3,TRBJ2-7,NA,TRBD2,CATESGGTYEQYF,TGTGCCACCGAGAGCGGGGGGACCTACGAGCAGTACTTC
TRBV28,TRBJ2-7,NA,TRBD1,CASSPPTGGPYEQYF,TGTGCCAGCAGTCCGCCGACAGGGGGCCCCTACGAGCAGTACTTC
TRBV4-3,TRBJ1-4,NA,TRBD1,CASSQDHRQGAEKLFF,TGCGCCAGCAGCCAAGATCATCGACAGGGAGCTGAAAAACTGTTTTTT
TRBV28,TRBJ1-1,once,TRBD1,CASNPSRGTAIEAFF,TGTGCCAGCAATCCTTCCCGAGGGACAGCAATTGAAGCTTTCTTT
TRBV12-3/TRBV12-4,TRBJ1-4,NA,NA,CASSPLGGEKLFF,TGTGCCAGCAGTCCCTTGGGGGGGGAAAAACTGTTTTTT
TRBV19,TRBJ1-2,NA,NA,CASSIVPAGGANYGYTF,TGTGCCAGTAGTATCGTGCCGGCGGGGGGAGCTAACTATGGCTACACCTTC
TRBV2,TRBJ1-5,NA,TRBD1,CASQGQGVSNQPQHF,TGTGCCTCACAGGGACAGGGCGTTTCTAACCAGCCCCAGCATTTT
TRBV2,TRBJ1-1,NA,NA,CASKQNTEAFF,TGTGCCAGCAAACAGAACACTGAAGCTTTCTTT
TRBV7-2,TRBJ1-2,NA,TRBD1,CASSSEQGAGYGYTF,TGTGCCAGCAGCTCTGAACAGGGGGCGGGGTATGGCTACACCTTC
TRBV7-9,TRBJ1-2,NA,TRBD1,CASSLGDRVNYGYTF,TGTGCCAGCAGCTTAGGAGACAGGGTGAACTATGGCTACACCTTC
TRBV27,TRBJ2-7,NA,NA,CASSFVPYEQYF,TGTGCCAGCAGTTTCGTCCCCTACGAGCAGTACTTC
TRBV5-1,TRBJ1-4,NA,TRBD1,CASSVAGTGSEKLFF,TGCGCCAGCAGCGTCGCCGGGACAGGTAGCGAAAAACTGTTTTTT
TRBV7-2,TRBJ2-5,NA,NA,CASSLDWGRETQYF,TGTGCCAGCAGCTTAGATTGGGGCCGGGAGACCCAGTACTTC
TRBV27,TRBJ2-7,NA,TRBD1,CASSTPGQGAFYEQYF,TGTGCCAGCAGTACTCCCGGACAGGGGGCGTTCTACGAGCAGTACTTC
TRBV19,TRBJ2-1,once,NA,CASSIYGGWNNEQFF,TGTGCCAGTAGTATATACGGAGGCTGGAACAATGAGCAGTTCTTC
TRBV6-5,TRBJ1-4,NA,TRBD1,CASSYRQGGMEKLFF,TGTGCCAGCAGTTATCGACAGGGGGGGATGGAAAAACTGTTTTTT
TRBV10-3,TRBJ1-2,NA,NA,CAISGSTGMGGYTF,TGTGCCATCAGCGGATCTACAGGGATGGGGGGCTACACCTTC
TRBV28,TRBJ1-2,NA,TRBD1,CASSQDRALGYTF,TGTGCCAGCAGTCAGGACAGGGCCTTAGGCTACACCTTC
TRBV5-6,TRBJ2-4,NA,TRBD2,CASRLFRGERGKNIQYF,TGTGCCAGCAGGCTCTTCAGAGGTGAGCGGGGGAAAAACATTCAGTACTTC
TRBV27,TRBJ2-3,NA,NA,CASSLSGGPLGTQYF,TGTGCCAGCAGTTTATCAGGGGGTCCACTGGGTACGCAGTATTTT
TRBV5-5,TRBJ1-6,NA,TRBD1,CASSFPTQGGNYNSPLHF,TGTGCCAGCAGCTTCCCTACTCAGGGGGGAAACTATAATTCACCCCTCCACTTT
TRBV6-2/TRBV6-3,TRBJ1-2,NA,NA,CASSYSEAYGYTF,TGTGCCAGCAGTTACTCAGAGGCCTATGGCTACACCTTC
TRBV12-3/TRBV12-4,TRBJ2-3,NA,NA,CASSGTNTDTQYF,TGTGCCAGCAGTGGGACAAACACAGATACGCAGTATTTT
TRBV6-2/TRBV6-3,TRBJ2-7,NA,TRBD2,CASSDSGGTYEQYF,TGTGCCAGCAGTGATAGCGGGGGCACTTACGAGCAGTACTTC
TRBV27,TRBJ1-5,NA,NA,CASSSRGGSAPQPQHF,TGTGCCAGCAGCTCCAGAGGAGGCTCGGCCCCCCAGCCCCAGCATTTT
TRBV19,TRBJ1-1,few,NA,CASSAYSEAFF,TGTGCCAGTAGTGCTTACTCTGAAGCTTTCTTT
TRBV11-3,TRBJ2-1,once,TRBD1,CASSSGTGNLNEQFF,TGTGCCAGCAGCTCCGGGACAGGGAACTTAAATGAGCAGTTCTTC
TRBV3-1/TRBV3-2,TRBJ2-5,NA,NA,CASSLGAAGLRETQYF,TGTGCCAGCAGCCTAGGCGCGGCGGGGCTTAGGGAGACCCAGTACTTC
TRBV30,TRBJ2-5,NA,NA,CAWAGFEETQYF,TGTGCCTGGGCGGGGTTTGAAGAGACCCAGTACTTC
TRBV5-1,TRBJ2-1,NA,TRBD1,CASSSRQGVYNEQFF,TGCGCCAGCAGCTCTAGACAGGGTGTCTACAATGAGCAGTTCTTC
TRBV11-3,TRBJ2-1,NA,TRBD1,CASSFRTGSYNEQFF,TGTGCCAGCAGCTTCCGGACAGGATCCTACAATGAGCAGTTCTTC
TRBV28,TRBJ2-2,NA,NA,CASSSPPDSNTGELFF,TGTGCCAGCAGTTCCCCTCCCGACAGTAACACCGGGGAGCTGTTTTTT
TRBV9,TRBJ2-2,NA,NA,CASSVVGGSTGELFF,TGTGCCAGCAGCGTAGTGGGGGGTTCCACCGGGGAGCTGTTTTTT
TRBV10-3,TRBJ2-1,NA,NA,CAISQQGWGNEQFF,TGTGCCATCAGTCAACAGGGTTGGGGCAATGAGCAGTTCTTC
TRBV6-5,TRBJ2-2,NA,NA,CASRLNRNTGELFF,TGTGCCAGCAGGCTCAATAGGAACACCGGGGAGCTGTTTTTT
TRBV7-2,TRBJ1-1,NA,NA,CASSSPNQVQAFF,TGTGCCAGCAGCTCTCCTAACCAAGTACAAGCTTTCTTT
TRBV28,TRBJ1-2,once,NA,CASSLGGAKGYGYTF,TGTGCCAGCAGTTTAGGGGGCGCTAAGGGCTATGGCTACACCTTC
TRBV3-1/TRBV3-2,TRBJ1-1,NA,NA,CASSPGRGNTEAFF,TGTGCCAGCAGCCCGGGGCGGGGGAACACTGAAGCTTTCTTT
TRBV24-1,TRBJ2-1,NA,TRBD2,CATSDSGTSGGDEQFF,TGTGCCACCAGTGATTCCGGGACTAGCGGGGGTGATGAGCAGTTCTTC
TRBV7-9,TRBJ2-2,once,TRBD1,CASSRTGNTGELFF,TGTGCCAGCAGCCGGACAGGAAACACCGGGGAGCTGTTTTTT
TRBV10-3,TRBJ2-5,NA,TRBD2,CAISGTLAGGVRETQYF,TGTGCCATCAGTGGAACACTAGCGGGGGGTGTTAGGGAGACCCAGTACTTC
TRBV12-3/TRBV12-4,TRBJ1-1,NA,NA,CAILVKGWTEAFF,TGTGCCATCCTGGTGAAGGGGTGGACTGAAGCTTTCTTT
TRBV7-2,TRBJ1-1,once,NA,CASSFIGTEAFF,TGTGCCAGCAGCTTTATCGGTACTGAAGCTTTCTTT
TRBV29-1,TRBJ1-1,NA,TRBD1,CSVLDRGWTFF,TGCAGCGTTCTGGACAGGGGATGGACTTTCTTT
TRBV27,TRBJ2-1,NA,NA,CASSFSSYNEQFF,TGTGCCAGCAGTTTCAGCTCCTACAATGAGCAGTTCTTC
TRBV6-6,TRBJ1-1,NA,TRBD1,CASSSRTGKGEAFF,TGTGCCAGCAGTTCACGGACAGGGAAGGGTGAAGCTTTCTTT
TRBV29-1,TRBJ1-5,NA,TRBD1,CSVRQGNNQPQHF,TGCAGCGTCCGACAGGGAAACAATCAGCCCCAGCATTTT